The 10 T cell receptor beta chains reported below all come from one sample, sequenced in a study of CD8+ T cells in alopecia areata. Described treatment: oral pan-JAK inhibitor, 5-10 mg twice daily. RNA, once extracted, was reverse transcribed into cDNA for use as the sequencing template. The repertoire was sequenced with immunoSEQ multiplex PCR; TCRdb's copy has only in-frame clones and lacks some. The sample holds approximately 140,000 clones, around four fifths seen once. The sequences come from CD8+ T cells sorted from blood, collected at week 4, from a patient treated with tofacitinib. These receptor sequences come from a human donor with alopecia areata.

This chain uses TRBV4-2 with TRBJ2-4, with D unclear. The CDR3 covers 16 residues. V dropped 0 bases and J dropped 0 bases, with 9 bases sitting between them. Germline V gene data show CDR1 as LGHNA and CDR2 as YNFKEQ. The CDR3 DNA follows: TGTGCCAGCAGCCAAGATCTCGAGAGAGCCAAAAACATTCAGTACTTC. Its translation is CASSQDLERAKNIQYF.

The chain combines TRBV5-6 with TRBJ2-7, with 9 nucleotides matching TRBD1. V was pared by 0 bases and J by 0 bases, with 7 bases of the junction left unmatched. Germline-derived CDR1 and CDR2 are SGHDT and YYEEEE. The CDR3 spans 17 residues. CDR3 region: CASSLEGQGQSSYEQYF. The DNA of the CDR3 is TGTGCCAGCAGCTTGGAGGGACAGGGACAGAGCTCCTACGAGCAGTACTTC.

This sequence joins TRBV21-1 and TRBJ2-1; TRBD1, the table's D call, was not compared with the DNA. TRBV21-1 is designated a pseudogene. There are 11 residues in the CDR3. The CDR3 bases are TGTGCCAGCAGCGCGCAGGTCTTTAAGTTCTTC. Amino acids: CASSAQVFKFF.

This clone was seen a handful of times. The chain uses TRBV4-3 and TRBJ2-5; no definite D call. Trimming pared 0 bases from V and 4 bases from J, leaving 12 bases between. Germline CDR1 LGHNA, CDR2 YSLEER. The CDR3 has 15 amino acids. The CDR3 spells CASSQDQAARETQYF. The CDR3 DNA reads TGCGCCAGCAGCCAAGATCAGGCGGCGCGAGAGACCCAGTACTTC.

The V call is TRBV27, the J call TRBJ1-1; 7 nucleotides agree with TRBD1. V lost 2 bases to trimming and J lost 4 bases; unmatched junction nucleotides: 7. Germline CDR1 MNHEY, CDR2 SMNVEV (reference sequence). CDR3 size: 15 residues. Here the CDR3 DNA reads TGTGCCAGCAGTTTAAAGGCAGGGGGTAGCACTGAAGCTTTCTTT. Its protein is CASSLKAGGSTEAFF.

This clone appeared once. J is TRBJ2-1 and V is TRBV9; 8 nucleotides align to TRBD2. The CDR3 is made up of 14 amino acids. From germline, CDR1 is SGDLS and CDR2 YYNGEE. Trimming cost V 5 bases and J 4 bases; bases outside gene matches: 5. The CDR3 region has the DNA TGTGCCAGCAGTATAGGGACTAGTTACAATGAGCAGTTCTTC. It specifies CASSIGTSYNEQFF.

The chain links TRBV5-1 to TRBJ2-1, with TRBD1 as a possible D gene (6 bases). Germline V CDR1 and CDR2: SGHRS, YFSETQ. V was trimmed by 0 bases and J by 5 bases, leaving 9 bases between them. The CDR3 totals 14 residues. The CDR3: CASSLEPGDNEQFF. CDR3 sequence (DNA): TGCGCCAGCAGCTTGGAACCAGGGGACAATGAGCAGTTCTTC.

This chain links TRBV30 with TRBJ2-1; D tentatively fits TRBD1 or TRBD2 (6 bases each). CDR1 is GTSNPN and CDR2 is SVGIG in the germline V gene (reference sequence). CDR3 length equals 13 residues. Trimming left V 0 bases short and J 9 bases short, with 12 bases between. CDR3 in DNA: TGTGCCTGGAGTGTACTACAGGGAGGTGAGCAGTTCTTC. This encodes CAWSVLQGGEQFF.

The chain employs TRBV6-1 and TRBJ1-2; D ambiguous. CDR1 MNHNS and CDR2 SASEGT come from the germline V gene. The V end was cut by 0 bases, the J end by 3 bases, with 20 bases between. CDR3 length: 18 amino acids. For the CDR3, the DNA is TGTGCCAGCAGTGAAGCTCCTACCTGGAATCCCCTTCACTATGGCTACACCTTC. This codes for CASSEAPTWNPLHYGYTF.

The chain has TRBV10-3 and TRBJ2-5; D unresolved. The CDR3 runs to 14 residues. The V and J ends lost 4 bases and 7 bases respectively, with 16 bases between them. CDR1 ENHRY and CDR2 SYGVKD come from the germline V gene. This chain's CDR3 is CAISAGADPRTQYF. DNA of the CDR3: TGTGCCATCAGTGCCGGTGCAGATCCCCGGACCCAGTACTTC.